Below are 15 T cell receptor beta chains sequenced from a single sample in a study of blood T cell repertoires in COVID-19. The data were produced by immunoSEQ multiplex PCR, yet TCRdb's version contains in-frame clones alone and is incomplete. The data contain about 160,000 clones, under 85% of them singletons. Sequencing was performed on peripheral blood. The receptor set was obtained from a man between 60 and 70 years old who had recovered from COVID-19.

CDR3 bases: TGTGCCAGCAGCTTTAGGGGGAGAGGCACTGAAGCTTTCTTT. Translation: CASSFRGRGTEAFF. The chain joins TRBV5-6 to TRBJ1-1; possible D gene TRBD1, 6 bases. The CDR3 is 14 residues long. V was clipped by 2 bases and J by 4 bases, with 12 bases between them. CDR1 is SGHDT, CDR2 YYEEEE, per germline.

This clone has a single count. CDR3 sequence (DNA): TGTGCCAGCAGCGGAGTTCGGGGCACTGAAGCTTTCTTT. Protein sequence: CASSGVRGTEAFF. The chain combines TRBV6-5 with TRBJ1-1, with D unclear. V dropped 6 bases and J dropped 4 bases, with 12 bases sitting between them. Germline values: CDR1 MNHEY, CDR2 SVGAGI. The CDR3 spans 13 residues.

This clone was recorded only once. This rearrangement joins TRBV4-1 to TRBJ2-3, with a tentative D call TRBD2 (6 bases). Deletions cut 0 bases from V and 0 bases from J, with 13 bases between. The germline V gene has CDR1 MGHRA and CDR2 YSYEKL. The CDR3 extends over 17 amino acids. Here the CDR3 reads CASSQDGASESTDTQYF. For the CDR3, the DNA is TGCGCCAGCAGCCAAGATGGGGCTAGCGAAAGCACAGATACGCAGTATTTT.

V usage is TRBV7-2 and J usage is TRBJ2-2; 8 nucleotides align to TRBD1. Germline trimming cut 6 bases from V and 0 bases from J; bases unmatched to any gene: 6. The CDR3 covers 16 residues. Germline CDR1 is SGHTA and CDR2 is FQGNSA. CDR3: CASRYSGQANTGELFF. CDR3 nucleotides: TGTGCCAGCAGGTACTCGGGACAGGCGAACACCGGGGAGCTGTTTTTT.

This clone was seen just once. The chain employs TRBV2 and TRBJ2-3; D ambiguous. The germline V gene has CDR1 SNHLY and CDR2 FYNNEI. This CDR3 is 15 amino acids long. Trimming took 4 bases from V and 2 from J, leaving 13 bases between them. CDR3 DNA: TGTGCCAGCAGTGGTCAGGTCGGAACCACAGATACGCAGTATTTT. Translating it yields CASSGQVGTTDTQYF.

The rearrangement joins TRBV19 to TRBJ2-3; weak D call: TRBD1 (5 bases). The CDR3 runs to 17 residues. Germline CDR1 reads LNHDA; CDR2 reads SQIVND (reference sequence). With 0 bases removed from V and 2 bases from J, the gap between germline ends came to 15 bases. DNA of the CDR3: TGTGCCAGTAGTATAGACCTAACAGGAGATAACACAGATACGCAGTATTTT. Protein product: CASSIDLTGDNTDTQYF.

The chain uses TRBV11-2 and TRBJ2-1, with 7 nucleotides matching TRBD2. Trimming at V came to 10 bases and at J to 9 bases, leaving 9 bases not matched to a gene. CDR3 length: 12 residues. CDR1 is SGHAT, CDR2 FQNNGV, per germline. The CDR3 coding sequence is TGTGCCACCCGTAGAGGGGAGGGTGAGCAGTTCTTC. Its protein product is CATRRGEGEQFF.

The chain has TRBV4-2 and TRBJ2-3; 11 bases agree with TRBD2. Germline assignment: CDR1 LGHNA and CDR2 YNFKEQ. V lost 5 bases, J lost 4 bases, and 17 bases stayed unmatched. This CDR3 is 19 amino acids long. CDR3 region: CASSVNIGRLSGGADTQYF. The DNA of the CDR3 is TGTGCCAGCAGCGTCAACATTGGTCGCCTTAGCGGGGGGGCAGATACGCAGTATTTT.

The chain joins TRBV19 to TRBJ1-5, with TRBD1 identical over 11 bases. V was clipped by 4 bases and J by 5 bases; unmatched bases: 7. This CDR3 comprises 16 residues. The germline V gene has CDR1 LNHDA and CDR2 SQIVND (reference sequence). The CDR3 protein is CASSSGQGAYHQPQHF. In nucleotides, the CDR3 is TGTGCCAGTAGTAGTGGACAGGGGGCTTATCATCAGCCCCAGCATTTT.

V gene TRBV29-1 combines with J gene TRBJ1-3; D ambiguous. Per the germline V gene, CDR1 is SQVTM and CDR2 is ANQGSEA. The CDR3 spans 13 residues. Between the trimmed V and J ends, which lost 4 bases and 4 bases, there was a span of 11 bases. CDR3 bases: TGCAGCGTTGTGGCAGGTTCGGGAAACACCATATATTTT. Translated, it gives CSVVAGSGNTIYF.

On this clone: Other DNA variants within this sample encode the same CDR3. V usage is TRBV12-3 or TRBV12-4 and J usage is TRBJ1-6; D not certain. The CDR3 is 12 residues long. V was pared by 3 bases and J by 10 bases, with 7 bases between. The CDR3: CASSFSGSPLHF. DNA of the CDR3: TGTGCCAGCAGTTTTTCGGGATCACCCCTCCACTTT.

A single count supports this clone. The CDR3 is CASSPGVSGNTIYF. The CDR3 coding sequence is TGTGCCAGCAGCCCCGGGGTCTCTGGAAACACCATATATTTT. V and J are TRBV14 and TRBJ1-3; D ambiguous. Germline V gene lookup returns CDR1 SGHDN and CDR2 FVKESK. The CDR3 totals 14 residues. V shed 4 bases and J shed 0 bases, with 7 bases lying between them.

The rearrangement uses TRBV19 and TRBJ1-2; D remains ambiguous. The CDR3 is made up of 11 amino acids. Looked up from germline, CDR1 is LNHDA and CDR2 is SQIVND (reference sequence). V gave up 2 bases and J gave up 7 bases, with 5 bases separating them. The CDR3 protein is CASSIRGGYTF. CDR3 coding DNA: TGTGCCAGTAGTATACGGGGTGGCTACACCTTC.

The rearrangement joins TRBV15 to TRBJ1-2, with D maybe TRBD1 (6 bases). Germline V gives CDR1 LNHNV, CDR2 YYDKDF (reference sequence). The CDR3 extends over 16 amino acids. V lost 3 bases to trimming and J lost 2 bases, with 16 bases between them. Written as DNA, the CDR3 is TGTGCCACCAGCAGGACAGGCCCCCCAAGGAACTATGGCTACACCTTC. Its protein is CATSRTGPPRNYGYTF.

This chain joins TRBV30 and TRBJ2-6; 10 nucleotides match TRBD1. The CDR3 runs to 17 residues. Looked up from germline, CDR1 is GTSNPN and CDR2 is SVGIG (reference sequence). Losses at the gene ends were 3 bases for V and 1 base for J; bases not matched to a gene: 6. CDR3 nucleotides: TGTGCCTGGAGCGGACAGGGGGGTCCATCTGGGGCCAACGTCCTGACTTTC. Encoded protein: CAWSGQGGPSGANVLTF.